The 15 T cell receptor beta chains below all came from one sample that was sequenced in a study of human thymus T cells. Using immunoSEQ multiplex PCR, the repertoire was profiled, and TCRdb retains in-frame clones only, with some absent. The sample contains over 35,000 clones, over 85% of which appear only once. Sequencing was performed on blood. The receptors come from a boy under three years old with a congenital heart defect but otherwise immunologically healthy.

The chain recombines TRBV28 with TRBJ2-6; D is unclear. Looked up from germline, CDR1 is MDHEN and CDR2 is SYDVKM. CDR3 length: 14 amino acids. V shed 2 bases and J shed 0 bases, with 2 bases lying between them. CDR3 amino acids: CASSLHSGANVLTF. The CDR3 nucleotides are TGTGCCAGCAGTTTACACTCTGGGGCCAACGTCCTGACTTTC.

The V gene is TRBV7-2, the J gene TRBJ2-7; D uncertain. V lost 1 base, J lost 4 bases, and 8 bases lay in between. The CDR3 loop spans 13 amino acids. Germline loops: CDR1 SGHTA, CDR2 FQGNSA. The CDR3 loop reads CASSLGPSYEQYF. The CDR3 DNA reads TGTGCCAGCAGCTTAGGCCCCAGTTACGAGCAGTACTTC.

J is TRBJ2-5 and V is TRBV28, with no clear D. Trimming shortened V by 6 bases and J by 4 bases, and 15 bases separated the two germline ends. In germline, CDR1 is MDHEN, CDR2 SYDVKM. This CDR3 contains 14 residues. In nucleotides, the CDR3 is TGTGCCAGCAGCTCCACGGGCAGCCGAGAGACCCAGTACTTC. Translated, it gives CASSSTGSRETQYF. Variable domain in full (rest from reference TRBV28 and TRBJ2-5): DVKVTQSSRYLVKRTGEKVFLECVQDMDHENMFWYRQDPGLGLRLIYFSYDVKMKEKGDIPEGYSVSREKKERFSLILESASTNQTSMYLCASSSTGSRETQYFGPGTRLLVL.

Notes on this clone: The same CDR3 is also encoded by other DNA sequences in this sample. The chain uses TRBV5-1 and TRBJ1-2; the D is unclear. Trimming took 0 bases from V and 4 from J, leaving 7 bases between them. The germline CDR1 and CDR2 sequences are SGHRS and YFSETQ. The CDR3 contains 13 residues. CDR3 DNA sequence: TGCGCCAGCAGCTTGGTACCCAGCTATGGCTACACCTTC. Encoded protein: CASSLVPSYGYTF.

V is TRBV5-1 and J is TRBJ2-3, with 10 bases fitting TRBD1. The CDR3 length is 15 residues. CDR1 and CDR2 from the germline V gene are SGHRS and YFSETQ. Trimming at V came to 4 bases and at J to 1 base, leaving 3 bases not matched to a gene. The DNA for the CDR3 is TGCGCCAGCAGCACCGGGACAGGGGGCACAGATACGCAGTATTTT. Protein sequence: CASSTGTGGTDTQYF.

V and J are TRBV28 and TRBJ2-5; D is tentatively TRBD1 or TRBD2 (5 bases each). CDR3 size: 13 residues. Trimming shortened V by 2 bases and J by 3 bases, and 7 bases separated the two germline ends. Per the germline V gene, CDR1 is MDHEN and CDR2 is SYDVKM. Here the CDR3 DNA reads TGTGCCAGCAGTTTAGGGGGTGAAGAGACCCAGTACTTC. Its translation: CASSLGGEETQYF.

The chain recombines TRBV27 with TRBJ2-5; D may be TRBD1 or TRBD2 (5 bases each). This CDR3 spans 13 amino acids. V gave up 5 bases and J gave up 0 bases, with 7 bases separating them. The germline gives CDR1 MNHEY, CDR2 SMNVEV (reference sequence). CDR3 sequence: CASSEGHQETQYF. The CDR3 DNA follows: TGTGCCAGCAGTGAGGGACACCAAGAGACCCAGTACTTC.

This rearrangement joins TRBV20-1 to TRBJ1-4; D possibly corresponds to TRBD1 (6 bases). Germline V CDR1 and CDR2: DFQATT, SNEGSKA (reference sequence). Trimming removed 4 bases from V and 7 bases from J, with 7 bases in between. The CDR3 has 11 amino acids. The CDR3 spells CSAKGGEKLFF. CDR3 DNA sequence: TGCAGTGCTAAGGGGGGTGAAAAACTGTTTTTT.

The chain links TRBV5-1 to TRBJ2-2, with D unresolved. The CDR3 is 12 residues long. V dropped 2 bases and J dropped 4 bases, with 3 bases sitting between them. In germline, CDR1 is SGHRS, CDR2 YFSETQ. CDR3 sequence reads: CASSFPTGELFF. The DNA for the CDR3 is TGCGCCAGCAGCTTTCCCACCGGGGAGCTGTTTTTT.

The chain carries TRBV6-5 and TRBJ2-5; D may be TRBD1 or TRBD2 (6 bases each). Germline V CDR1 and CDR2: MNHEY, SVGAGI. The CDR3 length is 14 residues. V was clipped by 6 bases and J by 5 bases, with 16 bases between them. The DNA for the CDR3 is TGTGCCAGCAGCCGACAGGCCGCGGGGGAGACCCAGTACTTC. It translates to CASSRQAAGETQYF.

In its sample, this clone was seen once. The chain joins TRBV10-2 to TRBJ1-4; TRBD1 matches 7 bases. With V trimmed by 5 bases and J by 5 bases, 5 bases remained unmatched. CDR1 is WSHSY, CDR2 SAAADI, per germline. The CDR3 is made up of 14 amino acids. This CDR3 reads CASSRQGGNEKLFF. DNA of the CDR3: TGCGCCAGCAGTCGACAGGGAGGGAATGAAAAACTGTTTTTT.

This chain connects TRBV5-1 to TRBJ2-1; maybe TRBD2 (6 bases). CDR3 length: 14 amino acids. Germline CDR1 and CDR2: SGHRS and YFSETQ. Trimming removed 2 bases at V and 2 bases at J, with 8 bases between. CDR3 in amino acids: CASSLGGAYNEQFF. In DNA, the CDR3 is TGCGCCAGCAGCTTAGGCGGGGCCTACAATGAGCAGTTCTTC.

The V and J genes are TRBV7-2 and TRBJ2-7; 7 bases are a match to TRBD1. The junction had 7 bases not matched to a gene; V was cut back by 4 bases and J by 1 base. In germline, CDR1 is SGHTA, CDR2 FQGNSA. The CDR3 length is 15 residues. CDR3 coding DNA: TGTGCCAGCAGCTGGGGACAGCGTCTTTCCTACGAGCAGTACTTC. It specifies CASSWGQRLSYEQYF.

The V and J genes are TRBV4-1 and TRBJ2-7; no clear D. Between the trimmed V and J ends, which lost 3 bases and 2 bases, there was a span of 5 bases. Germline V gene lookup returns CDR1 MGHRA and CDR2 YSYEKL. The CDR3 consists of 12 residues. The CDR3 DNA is TGCGCCAGCAGCCAGGCCCCCTACGAGCAGTACTTC. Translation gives CASSQAPYEQYF.

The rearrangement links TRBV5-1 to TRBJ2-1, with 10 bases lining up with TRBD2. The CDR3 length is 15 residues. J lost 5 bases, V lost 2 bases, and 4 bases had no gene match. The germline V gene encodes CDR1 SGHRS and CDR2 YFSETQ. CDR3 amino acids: CASSLIAGGHNEQFF. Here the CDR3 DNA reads TGCGCCAGCAGCTTAATAGCGGGGGGCCACAATGAGCAGTTCTTC.